What follows are 26 T cell receptor beta chains derived from one specimen sequenced in a study of OX40 agonist ivuxolimab in advanced cancers. Sequencing used immunoSEQ multiplex PCR; TCRdb keeps in-frame clones, though not all of them. The sample holds over 100,000 clones, about 92% seen once. The sample consisted of CD4+ or CD8+ T cells sorted from blood, taken in a trial of the OX40 agonist ivuxolimab. These receptors all stem from an adult with an advanced solid tumor such as melanoma, head and neck, liver or kidney cancer.

The rearrangement links TRBV7-2 to TRBJ1-1; D is possibly TRBD1 (6 bases). From germline, CDR1 is SGHTA and CDR2 FQGNSA. This CDR3 contains 14 residues. V lost 1 base, J lost 4 bases, and 10 bases lay in between. This CDR3 is CASSLGAGVTEAFF. The CDR3, as DNA: TGTGCCAGCAGCTTAGGGGCAGGGGTCACTGAAGCTTTCTTT.

The chain uses TRBV11-2 and TRBJ2-7, with D perhaps matching TRBD1 (6 bases). V lost 5 bases and J 0 bases, leaving 14 bases between the germline ends. This CDR3 has 15 amino acids. The germline CDR1 and CDR2 sequences are SGHAT and FQNNGV. CDR3 DNA sequence: TGTGCCAGCAGCCCCCAGGGGCTGATCTCCTACGAGCAGTACTTC. Residues: CASSPQGLISYEQYF.

V is TRBV28 and J is TRBJ2-7, with D uncertain. This CDR3 is 11 amino acids long. Per germline, CDR1 MDHEN and CDR2 SYDVKM. The V end lost 5 bases, the J end lost 6 bases, and 8 bases lay between the germline ends. As DNA, the CDR3 is TGTGCCAGCAGTCGTTTTGGCGAGCAGTACTTC. Amino acid sequence: CASSRFGEQYF.

This clone was picked up one time. Here the CDR3 DNA reads TGTGCCAGCAGCTCGTTAAAAAGGACAGGGGGCGAAACAGATACGCAGTATTTT. Protein sequence: CASSSLKRTGGETDTQYF. The J gene is TRBJ2-3, the V gene TRBV11-2, with 11 bases identical to TRBD1. V shed 4 bases and J 3 bases; nucleotides not matched to a gene: 12. The CDR3 is made up of 18 amino acids. The germline V gene has CDR1 SGHAT and CDR2 FQNNGV.

The V call is TRBV27, the J call TRBJ1-2, with 7 positions matching TRBD1. Trimming cost V 5 bases and J 4 bases; bases outside gene matches: 7. Per germline, CDR1 MNHEY and CDR2 SMNVEV (reference sequence). CDR3 length: 14 amino acids. The CDR3 DNA reads as TGTGCCAGCAGTCCCTACAGGGGCCCCTATGGCTACACCTTC. Translating gives CASSPYRGPYGYTF.

The genes are TRBV5-4 and TRBJ2-7, with a possible D match to TRBD1 (5 bases). Germline loops: CDR1 SGHNT, CDR2 YYREEE (reference sequence). V lost 3 bases and J lost 2, with 15 bases in between. The CDR3 loop spans 15 amino acids. The CDR3 loop reads CASSSQGGLTYEQYF. Here the CDR3 DNA reads TGTGCCAGCAGCTCCCAGGGCGGTTTAACCTACGAGCAGTACTTC.

The chain uses TRBV10-3 and TRBJ1-1; D gene ambiguous. The germline gives CDR1 ENHRY, CDR2 SYGVKD. The germline V and J ends were trimmed by 0 bases and 0 bases, with 8 bases remaining between them. The CDR3 is 15 residues long. As DNA, the CDR3 is TGTGCCATCAGTGAGTCCGAGCTCATGAACACTGAAGCTTTCTTT. Translating it yields CAISESELMNTEAFF.

The V call is TRBV6-5, the J call TRBJ1-1; tentatively, D is TRBD1 (6 bases). Trimming removed 7 bases at V and 4 bases at J, with 19 bases between. The CDR3 is 15 amino acids. Germline V gene sequence: CDR1 MNHEY, CDR2 SVGAGI. The DNA for the CDR3 is TGTGCCAGCACCCCCTCCGGGGGGCTCGGCACTGAAGCTTTCTTT. Encoded protein: CASTPSGGLGTEAFF.

In DNA form, the CDR3 reads TGTGCCAGCAGCTTAAAAAGGGAGACTGAAGCTTTCTTT. Amino acid sequence: CASSLKRETEAFF. V usage is TRBV7-2 and J usage is TRBJ1-1; D gene unclear. The CDR3 length is 13 residues. Trimming removed 2 bases at V and 5 bases at J, with 9 bases between. Looked up from germline, CDR1 is SGHTA and CDR2 is FQGNSA.

The chain carries TRBV5-6 and TRBJ2-1, with D perhaps matching TRBD1 or TRBD2 (6 bases each). Trimming took off 4 bases at V and 2 bases at J, with 16 bases between the two ends. The CDR3 runs 16 residues. CDR1 and CDR2 (germline): SGHDT, YYEEEE. The CDR3 DNA sequence: TGTGCCAGCAGCCTCCAGGGGTGGGAGGCCTACAATGAGCAGTTCTTC. Encoded protein: CASSLQGWEAYNEQFF.

This clone showed up just once. Because the CDR3 is missing its conserved closing phenylalanine or tryptophan, this is likely a read error. The CDR3 reads CASSSIRALTEAFS. CDR3 coding DNA: TGTGCCAGCAGTAGTATCCGGGCCCTCACTGAAGCTTTCTCT. J is TRBJ1-1 and V is TRBV27; D gene uncertain. This CDR3 contains 14 residues. CDR1 and CDR2 from the germline V gene are MNHEY and SMNVEV (reference sequence). Trimming took 5 bases from V and 4 from J, leaving 14 bases between them.

This clone was observed a single time. The genes are TRBV9 and TRBJ1-2, with 10 bases that match TRBD1. The CDR3 has 14 amino acids. The trim removed 6 bases at V and 4 bases at J, leaving 6 bases unmatched. Germline CDR1 and CDR2: SGDLS and YYNGEE. This chain's CDR3 is CASTLGQGIYGYTF. CDR3 in DNA: TGTGCCAGCACCCTGGGACAGGGGATCTATGGCTACACCTTC. Using reference TRBV9 and TRBJ1-2 for the parts outside the CDR3, the full variable domain is DSGVTQTPKHLITATGQRVTLRCSPRSGDLSVYWYQQSLDQGLQFLIQYYNGEERAKGNILERFSAQQFPDLHSELNLSSLELGDSALYFCASTLGQGIYGYTFGSGTRLTVV.

CDR3 region: CASRGQGRTEAFF. CDR3 DNA sequence: TGTGCCAGCAGAGGACAGGGGCGGACTGAAGCTTTCTTT. The chain is built from TRBV14 and TRBJ1-1; 9 nucleotides align to TRBD1. Germline trimming cut 6 bases from V and 5 bases from J; bases unmatched to any gene: 4. The length of the CDR3 is 13 residues. In germline, CDR1 is SGHDN, CDR2 FVKESK.

J is TRBJ2-1 and V is TRBV19, with D possibly TRBD1 on 5 matching bases. Trimming removed 3 bases from V and 1 base from J, with 7 bases in between. The CDR3 length is 14 residues. In germline, CDR1 is LNHDA, CDR2 SQIVND (reference sequence). DNA of the CDR3: TGTGCCAGTAGTATGACAGCTTCCTACAATGAGCAGTTCTTC. As protein: CASSMTASYNEQFF.

Only one count was recorded for this clone. V gene TRBV5-4 combines with J gene TRBJ2-1; tentatively, D is TRBD1 (6 bases). CDR1 and CDR2 from the germline V gene are SGHNT and YYREEE (reference sequence). Between the trimmed V and J ends, which lost 3 bases and 3 bases, there was a span of 13 bases. The CDR3 loop spans 15 amino acids. CDR3 DNA sequence: TGTGCCAGCAGCTGGTCCAGGGGCAACTACAATGAGCAGTTCTTC. Translation gives CASSWSRGNYNEQFF.

In this sample, this clone turned up once. The chain uses TRBV6-5 and TRBJ1-1; TRBD1 might be the D (5 bases). The CDR3 has 14 residues. V was clipped by 7 bases and J by 1 base, with 13 bases between them. Germline lookup yields CDR1 MNHEY and CDR2 SVGAGI. The CDR3 loop reads CASNPGRPNTEAFF. CDR3 in DNA: TGTGCCAGCAATCCGGGACGGCCGAACACTGAAGCTTTCTTT.

This chain joins TRBV14 and TRBJ2-6; either TRBD1 or TRBD2 may fit D (6 bases each). Germline-derived CDR1 and CDR2 are SGHDN and FVKESK. CDR3 length: 17 amino acids. Trimming cost V 4 bases and J 3 bases, with 16 bases left between them. CDR3 DNA sequence: TGTGCCAGCAGCCCTCTGGGGGGCGCGGGTGGGGCCAACGTCCTGACTTTC. Amino acids: CASSPLGGAGGANVLTF.

CDR3 region: CAWKSPGGNQPQHF. In DNA, the CDR3 is TGTGCCTGGAAGAGCCCTGGAGGGAATCAGCCCCAGCATTTT. The chain carries TRBV30 and TRBJ1-5; D call uncertain. The CDR3 covers 14 residues. The ends were cut back, 4 bases at V and 4 bases at J, with 14 bases in the middle. Germline-derived CDR1 and CDR2 are GTSNPN and SVGIG (reference sequence).

As DNA, the CDR3 is TGTGCCAGCAGTGAAGATGGCTACACCTTC. It translates to CASSEDGYTF. V is TRBV6-5 and J is TRBJ1-2, with no clear D. The CDR3 runs to 10 residues. Trimming left V 5 bases short and J 6 bases short, with 4 bases between. Germline CDR1 reads MNHEY; CDR2 reads SVGAGI.

This chain uses TRBV4-1 with TRBJ1-3; no firm D call. Germline assignment: CDR1 MGHRA and CDR2 YSYEKL. The V end was cut by 3 bases, the J end by 0 bases, with 18 bases between. This CDR3 has 18 residues. CDR3 nucleotides: TGCGCCAGCAGCCAGCGCCGGGAACCTGGGAGCTCTGGAAACACCATATATTTT. It translates to CASSQRREPGSSGNTIYF.

The CDR3 loop is CANRQGVIYGYTF. In DNA, the CDR3 is TGTGCCAACCGACAGGGGGTGATCTATGGCTACACCTTC. The chain employs TRBV2 and TRBJ1-2; 9 bases agree with TRBD1. This CDR3 has 13 residues. Germline loops: CDR1 SNHLY, CDR2 FYNNEI. V lost 10 bases to trimming and J lost 4 bases; unmatched junction nucleotides: 7.

The V and J genes are TRBV7-2 and TRBJ2-7, with D uncertain. CDR3 size: 15 residues. Trimming took off 3 bases at V and 3 bases at J, with 15 bases between the two ends. The germline V gene has CDR1 SGHTA and CDR2 FQGNSA. CDR3 DNA sequence: TGTGCCAGCAGCTTTGGTGGCTTATGGGGCTACGAGCAGTACTTC. Protein product: CASSFGGLWGYEQYF. The full variable domain, with the rest looked up from reference TRBV7-2 and TRBJ2-7, is GAGVSQSPSNKVTEKGKDVELRCDPISGHTALYWYRQSLGQGLEFLIYFQGNSAPDKSGLPSDRFSAERTGGSVSTLTIQRTQQEDSAVYLCASSFGGLWGYEQYFGPGTRLTVT.

The chain has TRBV6-1 and TRBJ1-1, with 8 bases identical to TRBD1. In germline, CDR1 is MNHNS, CDR2 SASEGT. V shed 9 bases and J 11 bases; nucleotides not matched to a gene: 8. This CDR3 comprises 11 residues. DNA for the CDR3: TGTGCCAGTAGACAGGGGCTTTGGGCTTTCTTT. Amino acid sequence: CASRQGLWAFF.

The chain couples TRBV21-1 to TRBJ2-7; TRBD1 is taken as the D call from the table, unchecked against the DNA. TRBV21-1 is termed a pseudogene. The CDR3 totals 12 residues. The CDR3 spells CASQGSSYEQHF. In nucleotides, the CDR3 is TGTGCCAGCCAGGGAAGCTCCTACGAGCAGCACTTC.

This clone was observed a handful of times. This chain links TRBV5-4 with TRBJ2-2; D perhaps matches TRBD1 (6 bases). There are 12 residues in the CDR3. Trimming took 3 bases from V and 13 from J, leaving 13 bases between them. Germline V gives CDR1 SGHNT, CDR2 YYREEE (reference sequence). The CDR3, as DNA: TGTGCCAGCAGCTACAGGGAGCAGGGGCTGTTTTTT. The encoded protein is CASSYREQGLFF.

Written as DNA, the CDR3 is TGTGCCAGCACCCCCCCTAGCGGGGGGGAGACAGATACGCAGTATTTT. This encodes CASTPPSGGETDTQYF. The chain links TRBV2 to TRBJ2-3, with TRBD2 identical over 12 bases. Germline V CDR1 and CDR2: SNHLY, FYNNEI. The CDR3 length is 16 residues. V was pared by 7 bases and J by 3 bases, with 8 bases of the junction left unmatched.